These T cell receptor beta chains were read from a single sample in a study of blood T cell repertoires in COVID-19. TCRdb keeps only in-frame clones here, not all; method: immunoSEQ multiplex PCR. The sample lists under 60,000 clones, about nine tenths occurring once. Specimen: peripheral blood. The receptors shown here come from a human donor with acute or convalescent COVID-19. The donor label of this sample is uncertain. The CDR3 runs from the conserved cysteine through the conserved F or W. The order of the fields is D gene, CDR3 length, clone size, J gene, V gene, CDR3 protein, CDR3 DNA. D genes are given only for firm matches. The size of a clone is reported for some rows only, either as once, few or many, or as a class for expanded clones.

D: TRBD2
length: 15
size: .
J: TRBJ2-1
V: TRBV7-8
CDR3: CASSLGLAGGNEQFF
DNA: TGTGCCAGCAGCTTAGGACTAGCGGGAGGCAATGAGCAGTTCTTC

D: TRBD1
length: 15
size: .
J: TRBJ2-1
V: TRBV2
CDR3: CASSSGGLGYNEQFF
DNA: TGTGCCAGCAGTTCAGGGGGCTTAGGATACAATGAGCAGTTCTTC

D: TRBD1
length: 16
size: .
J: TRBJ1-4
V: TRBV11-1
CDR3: CASSHHGQGPDEKLFF
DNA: TGTGCCAGCAGCCACCACGGACAGGGACCAGATGAAAAACTGTTTTTT

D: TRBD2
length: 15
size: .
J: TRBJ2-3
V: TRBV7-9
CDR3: CASSLGTSVRDTQYF
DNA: TGTGCCAGCAGCTTAGGGACTAGCGTTAGAGATACGCAGTATTTT

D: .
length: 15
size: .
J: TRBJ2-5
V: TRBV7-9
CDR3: CASSLGQGIQETQYF
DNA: TGTGCCAGCAGCTTGGGCCAAGGAATCCAAGAGACCCAGTACTTC

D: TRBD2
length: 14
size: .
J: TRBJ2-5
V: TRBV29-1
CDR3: CSASPGLAGETQYF
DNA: TGCAGCGCAAGTCCGGGACTAGCGGGAGAGACCCAGTACTTC

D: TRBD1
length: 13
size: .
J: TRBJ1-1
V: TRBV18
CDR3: CASSGPGQGEAFF
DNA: TGTGCCAGCTCAGGACCGGGACAGGGTGAAGCTTTCTTT

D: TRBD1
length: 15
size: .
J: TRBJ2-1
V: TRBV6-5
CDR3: CASRGQPTGGFEQFF
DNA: TGTGCCAGCAGGGGACAGCCCACTGGGGGATTTGAGCAGTTCTTC

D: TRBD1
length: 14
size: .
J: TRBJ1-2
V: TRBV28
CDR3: CASSTSRDRDGYTF
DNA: TGTGCCAGCAGTACCTCGAGGGACAGGGATGGCTACACCTTC

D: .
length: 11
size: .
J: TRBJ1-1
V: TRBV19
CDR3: CASSYYTEAFF
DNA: TGTGCCAGTAGTTACTACACTGAAGCTTTCTTT

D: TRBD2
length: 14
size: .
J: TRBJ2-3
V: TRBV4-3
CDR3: CASSLRGGQGTQYF
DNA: TGCGCCAGCAGCCTGCGGGGGGGCCAAGGTACGCAGTATTTT

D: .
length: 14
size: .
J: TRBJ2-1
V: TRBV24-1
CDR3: CATSDSRGGVEQFF
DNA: TGTGCCACCAGTGATTCCCGGGGAGGAGTTGAGCAGTTCTTC

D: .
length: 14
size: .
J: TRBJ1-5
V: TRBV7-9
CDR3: CASSLVGSGQPQHF
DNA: TGTGCCAGCAGCTTAGTGGGTAGCGGGCAGCCCCAGCATTTT

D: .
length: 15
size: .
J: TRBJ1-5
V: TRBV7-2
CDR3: CASSLVAGGDQPQHF
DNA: TGTGCCAGCAGCTTAGTGGCGGGAGGCGATCAGCCCCAGCATTTT

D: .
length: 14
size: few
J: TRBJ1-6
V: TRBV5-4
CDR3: CASSVTAFNSPLHF
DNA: TGTGCCAGCAGCGTGACAGCATTCAATTCACCCCTCCACTTT